One sample yielded the 25 T cell receptor beta chains listed below, sequenced in a study of cytotoxic CD8 clonotypes in ibrutinib-treated CLL. Profiling relied on immunoSEQ multiplex PCR, and the TCRdb table lists in-frame clones only, not all of them. The table lists 65,000 to 80,000 clones, 75% to 90% of them singletons. Sequenced here: PBMCs, sampled after 24 months of ibrutinib treatment. The receptors were gathered from a human donor with chronic lymphocytic leukemia.

The chain couples TRBV11-2 to TRBJ2-7, with D possibly being TRBD1 (5 bases). Per the germline V gene, CDR1 is SGHAT and CDR2 is FQNNGV. Trimming pared 11 bases from V and 3 bases from J, leaving 17 bases between. CDR3 length equals 13 residues. The CDR3 DNA sequence: TGTGCCGGAAGTACGACAGTGAACTACGAGCAGTACTTC. Residues: CAGSTTVNYEQYF.

The rearrangement uses TRBV7-2 and TRBJ2-7, with 12 bases identical to TRBD2. With V trimmed by 0 bases and J by 4 bases, 10 bases remained unmatched. Germline V gene sequence: CDR1 SGHTA, CDR2 FQGNSA. The CDR3 is 18 amino acids. This CDR3 reads CASSLAPSGRARWYEQYF. CDR3 nucleotide sequence: TGTGCCAGCAGCTTAGCCCCTAGCGGGAGGGCCAGGTGGTACGAGCAGTACTTC.

The chain joins TRBV7-9 to TRBJ2-1; TRBD2 aligns across 10 bases. Germline lookup yields CDR1 SEHNR and CDR2 FQNEAQ (reference sequence). Germline trimming cut 5 bases from V and 6 bases from J; bases unmatched to any gene: 7. This CDR3 region has 15 residues. The CDR3 coding sequence is TGTGCCAGCAGCCCCTCAGCGGGAGGGCCCAATGAGCAGTTCTTC. This sequence encodes CASSPSAGGPNEQFF.

This rearrangement joins TRBV6-1 to TRBJ1-5, with a weak D call TRBD1 (5 bases). The CDR3 sequence is 13 residues long. The germline V gene has CDR1 MNHNS and CDR2 SASEGT. Trimming removed 6 bases at V and 6 bases at J, with 12 bases between. This CDR3 is CASRGVDSQPQHF. CDR3 nucleotides: TGTGCCAGCAGGGGGGTCGATAGTCAGCCCCAGCATTTT.

The chain links TRBV5-8 to TRBJ2-5; the D gene is possibly TRBD2 (5 bases). The CDR3 totals 12 residues. The ends were cut back, 5 bases at V and 7 bases at J, with 12 bases in the middle. Germline assignment: CDR1 SGHTS and CDR2 YDEGEE. The DNA for the CDR3 is TGTGCCAGCAGTTCGTTTGAGGGGACCCAGTACTTC. This sequence encodes CASSSFEGTQYF. Combining the CDR3 with reference TRBV5-8 and TRBJ2-5 gives the whole variable domain EAGVTQSPTHLIKTRGQQATLRCSPISGHTSVYWYQQALGLGLQFLLWYDEGEERNRGNFPPRFSGRQFPNYSSELNVNALELEDSALYLCASSSFEGTQYFGPGTRLLVL.

Regarding this clone: Its ends do not fully match the called genes, so a read error is possible. This chain uses TRBV5-4 with TRBJ2-7, with a tentative D call TRBD1 (5 bases). The germline CDR1 and CDR2 sequences are SGHNT and YYREEE (reference sequence). This CDR3 comprises 15 residues. CDR3: CASSPAGQGSDEQYF. CDR3 DNA: TGCGCCAGCAGCCCCGCCGGGCAGGGATCCGACGAGCAGTACTTC.

This clone was observed a single time. The chain recombines TRBV5-4 with TRBJ2-2; 7 positions match TRBD2. The germline gives CDR1 SGHNT, CDR2 YYREEE (reference sequence). The J segment lost 4 bases and the V segment lost 7 bases, leaving 7 bases of the junction unmatched. The CDR3 is made up of 14 amino acids. The CDR3 DNA sequence: TGTGCCAGCCAACTAGCGATAGGCACCGGGGAGCTGTTTTTT. Residues: CASQLAIGTGELFF.

The rearrangement links TRBV6-5 to TRBJ2-5; TRBD1 aligns across 7 bases. The CDR3 contains 15 residues. V trimming: 6 bases; J trimming: 5 bases; junction bases outside the gene matches: 12. CDR1 is MNHEY and CDR2 is SVGAGI in the germline V gene. The CDR3 sequence is CASSIQGNREETQYF. Here the CDR3 DNA reads TGTGCCAGCAGCATACAGGGGAATCGTGAGGAGACCCAGTACTTC.

The DNA of the CDR3 is TGTGCCAGCAGCCCCTTATCCGGGGCGAGGAACACCATATATTTT. This encodes CASSPLSGARNTIYF. The V call is TRBV9, the J call TRBJ1-3; a weak D match, TRBD1 (5 bases). V dropped 4 bases and J dropped 7 bases, with 18 bases sitting between them. Germline V gene data show CDR1 as SGDLS and CDR2 as YYNGEE. The CDR3 runs 15 residues.

The chain links TRBV27 to TRBJ2-3; D uncertain. There are 13 residues in the CDR3. Trimming took off 8 bases at V and 0 bases at J, with 9 bases between the two ends. CDR1 MNHEY and CDR2 SMNVEV come from the germline V gene (reference sequence). The CDR3, as DNA: TGTGCCAGCCACGGCCTAAGCACAGATACGCAGTATTTT. Translating gives CASHGLSTDTQYF.

The chain recombines TRBV19 with TRBJ2-3; 8 bases map to TRBD1. The CDR3 is 13 residues long. The V gene end was trimmed by 5 bases and the J gene end by 9 bases; junction bases not matched to a gene: 7. Germline loops: CDR1 LNHDA, CDR2 SQIVND (reference sequence). CDR3: CASSLRTGNTQYF. CDR3 in DNA: TGTGCCAGTAGTTTAAGGACAGGGAACACGCAGTATTTT.

This clone showed up just once. The V and J genes are TRBV5-4 and TRBJ2-1; 9 nucleotides match TRBD2. The germline CDR1 and CDR2 sequences are SGHNT and YYREEE (reference sequence). J was trimmed by 4 bases and V by 0 bases; bases with no gene match: 5. The CDR3 contains 16 residues. CDR3 in DNA: TGTGCCAGCAGCTTGGGTGGCGGGGGGGTTTACAATGAGCAGTTCTTC. Amino acids: CASSLGGGGVYNEQFF.

The V gene is TRBV2, the J gene TRBJ2-2; D gene unclear. The length of the CDR3 is 13 residues. Trimming left V 6 bases short and J 6 bases short, with 11 bases between. CDR1 is SNHLY and CDR2 is FYNNEI in the germline V gene. CDR3 in DNA: TGTGCCAGCAGAGCTGCTGGGGCCGGGGAGCTGTTTTTT. Amino acids: CASRAAGAGELFF.

The V and J genes are TRBV19 and TRBJ2-3; a weak D match, TRBD2 (5 bases). Germline-derived CDR1 and CDR2 are LNHDA and SQIVND (reference sequence). The CDR3 runs 16 residues. Deletions cut 5 bases from V and 0 bases from J, with 15 bases between. Here the CDR3 DNA reads TGTGCCAGTAGTCCCATGGGAGCGGCTAGCACAGATACGCAGTATTTT. Residues: CASSPMGAASTDTQYF.

The sample holds a few counts of this clone. V is TRBV5-1 and J is TRBJ1-5, with D possibly TRBD1 on 5 matching bases. From germline, CDR1 is SGHRS and CDR2 YFSETQ. This CDR3 region has 16 residues. The V end was cut by 0 bases, the J end by 5 bases, with 15 bases between. In DNA form, the CDR3 reads TGCGCCAGCAGCTTGGATGGGGGAGCTACTGATCAGCCCCAGCATTTT. This gives the protein CASSLDGGATDQPQHF.

The CDR3 DNA reads as TGTGCCAGCAGCCGGGGGGAGCAGTTCTTC. Encoded protein: CASSRGEQFF. The chain is built from TRBV6-6 and TRBJ2-1; D possibly corresponds to TRBD2 (6 bases). This CDR3 contains 10 residues. V was clipped by 6 bases and J by 10 bases, with 7 bases between them. CDR1 is MNHNY and CDR2 is SVGAGI in the germline V gene (reference sequence).

This chain links TRBV2 with TRBJ1-5; no clear D. Germline V gene lookup returns CDR1 SNHLY and CDR2 FYNNEI. V was cut by 3 bases and J by 4 bases, with 10 bases left in between. The CDR3 runs 14 residues. In nucleotides, the CDR3 is TGTGCCAGCAGTGATGGGCGGTGGAATCAGCCCCAGCATTTT. Protein product: CASSDGRWNQPQHF.

The rearrangement uses TRBV15 and TRBJ2-1; 13 bases line up with TRBD2. Germline lookup yields CDR1 LNHNV and CDR2 YYDKDF (reference sequence). This CDR3 comprises 16 residues. V shed 5 bases, J shed 6 bases, and the junction held 7 bases outside the gene matches. The CDR3 bases are TGTGCCACCAGCTCAACAACTAGCGGGAGGGCCAATGAGCAGTTCTTC. This encodes CATSSTTSGRANEQFF.

The V gene is TRBV7-2, the J gene TRBJ2-5, with 7 positions matching TRBD1. Germline CDR1 is SGHTA and CDR2 is FQGNSA. This CDR3 region has 15 residues. The V and J ends lost 5 bases and 1 base, in that order; junction bases with no gene match: 7. In nucleotides, the CDR3 is TGTGCCAGCAGCCCAGGACAGGTGGGCCAAGAGACCCAGTACTTC. Its translation is CASSPGQVGQETQYF.

The chain uses TRBV15 and TRBJ1-5; a weak D match, TRBD1 (6 bases). In germline, CDR1 is LNHNV, CDR2 YYDKDF (reference sequence). The CDR3 covers 15 residues. V gave up 4 bases and J gave up 4 bases, with 14 bases separating them. The CDR3: CATSKDRAQNQPQHF. In DNA, the CDR3 is TGTGCCACCAGCAAGGACAGAGCACAAAATCAGCCCCAGCATTTT.

The V gene is TRBV11-2, the J gene TRBJ2-3; tentative D call: TRBD2 (5 bases). Trimming shortened V by 7 bases and J by 0 bases, and 14 bases separated the two germline ends. Germline loops: CDR1 SGHAT, CDR2 FQNNGV. The CDR3 runs 15 residues. The CDR3, as DNA: TGTGCCAGCACCAGTTCGGCGGGTAGCACAGATACGCAGTATTTT. Protein: CASTSSAGSTDTQYF.

The chain combines TRBV5-1 with TRBJ2-7; D could derive from TRBD1 or TRBD2 (5 bases each). Trimming took off 7 bases at V and 2 bases at J, with 16 bases between the two ends. The length of the CDR3 is 14 residues. Looked up from germline, CDR1 is SGHRS and CDR2 is YFSETQ. CDR3 sequence: CASRLRDLTYEQYF. CDR3 DNA: TGCGCCAGCCGGCTCCGGGACCTAACCTACGAGCAGTACTTC.

This chain links TRBV19 with TRBJ2-3; TRBD2 agrees at 10 bases. CDR3 length: 15 residues. V shed 6 bases and J 4 bases; nucleotides not matched to a gene: 7. Germline values: CDR1 LNHDA, CDR2 SQIVND (reference sequence). The CDR3 DNA reads as TGTGCCAGTAGCGGAATTAGCGGGAGGCCAGATACGCAGTATTTT. Amino acid sequence: CASSGISGRPDTQYF.

Written as DNA, the CDR3 is TGTGCCAGCAGGCCCCCGGCAGGGAGGGCCGAGCAGTACTTC. Residues: CASRPPAGRAEQYF. This chain joins TRBV6-1 and TRBJ2-7; 7 bases map to TRBD2. The CDR3 spans 14 residues. V lost 6 bases, J lost 6 bases, and 11 bases stayed unmatched. The germline V gene has CDR1 MNHNS and CDR2 SASEGT.

The count of this clone is one. The genes are TRBV7-3 and TRBJ2-2; 11 nucleotides match TRBD2. The CDR3 totals 19 residues. After removal of 5 bases from V and 6 bases from J, the junction contained 17 bases not matched to a gene. CDR1 is SGHTA, CDR2 FQGTGA, per germline. The CDR3 DNA follows: TGTGCCAGCAGCGCAAACATACCTAGCGGGAGGAGGGCGCCCGGGGAGCTGTTTTTT. Protein product: CASSANIPSGRRAPGELFF. The entire variable domain, with the rest obtained from reference TRBV7-3 and TRBJ2-2, is as follows: GAGVSQTPSNKVTEKGKYVELRCDPISGHTALYWYRQSLGQGPEFLIYFQGTGAADDSGLPNDRFFAVRPEGSVSTLKIQRTERGDSAVYLCASSANIPSGRRAPGELFFGEGSRLTVL.